This T cell receptor beta chain originates from a study of cytomegalovirus exposure and HLA in healthy donors listed by TCRdb under 2017. As for the study more broadly: According to an earlier analysis of a few hundred of the donors, about 179 million T cells yielded approximately 120 million unique TCR beta sequences and approximately 300 Gb of sequence data. An early release covering about 600 HLA-typed donors comprised 250 to 350 gigabases of sequencing data and 85 million or so unique TCR sequences. Besides the first cohort of approximately 670 subjects, a separate validation cohort made up of some 110 different subjects was used. The aim of the study was to test whether cataloging public T cell receptors could identify signatures of past pathogen exposure. Four to six DR-DQ haplotypes were handled as single units for association and clustering, since linkage in the cohort was strong. Donor age, sex, ethnicity and CMV serostatus were compiled together with the repertoire data. On average, around 240,000 unique TCR beta nucleotide sequences were sequenced per donor among 398 genotyped donors of the cohort, with roughly 18% of those sequences being non-productive. A later genetic analysis took genome-wide SNP genotypes for about three fifths of the roughly 700 donors and used that subset as a discovery cohort. The number of donors typed differed by locus, with roughly 629-640 for A, B, C, DRB1 and DQB1, roughly 550 for DQA1, approximately 570 for DPA1, and 400 to 490 for DPB1. Rather than drawing on any new phenotypic data, the later analysis identified candidate immune exposures from TCR beta sequences and the way those sequences occurred across donors. An earlier analysis of 500 to 750 of the donors applied high-throughput TCR beta sequencing to assess whether each TCR beta V gene segment acted as functional or pseudogenic. Every discovery cohort repertoire had been produced on one sequencing platform. HLA typing covered class I and class II loci at four-digit resolution. A later analysis re-analyzed previously published TCR beta repertoires from 550 to 700 donors and added high-resolution HLA genotyping to study TCR occurrence patterns. Of the roughly 390 genotyped donors, less than 85% were placed in the genetic ancestry cluster associated with self-reported Caucasian donors. The T cell repertoires of several hundred subjects were profiled by immunosequencing and related to cytomegalovirus serostatus. To predict cytomegalovirus infection status, the study combined high-throughput TCR immunosequencing, statistical association of individual TCRs with disease status, and machine learning. Broad study findings and their caveats: A later analysis found that TCR association rates varied across HLA loci, with DRB1 alleles showing the most associated TCRs and HLA-C alleles the fewest. Across donors, most TCR sequences were observed very rarely, whereas some public TCRs were present in many individuals. In a later genetic analysis, fewer N-insertions in productive TCRs were reported among donors in an Asian-associated ancestry cluster than the roughly 640-donor mean. The classifier was reported to diagnose cytomegalovirus status with high specificity and sensitivity in both the original cohort and the validation cohort. In a later analysis, HLA-associated TCR beta chains were found to be more clonally expanded and to have lower generation probabilities than equally common non-associated chains. In this cohort, only TCR beta chains were sequenced, and detectable features were limited by the absence of alpha or paired-chain data. In an earlier analysis of some 640 of the donors, most TCR beta V segments were observed in productive rearrangements about 90% or about 30% of the time, broadly matching IMGT annotations. A group of highly shared sequence variants was considered likely to be a technical artifact of the sequencing pipeline. Correlated functional status among segregating V segments might be attributable to linkage disequilibrium, but an unknown experimental factor could not be ruled out. Because counts were too low, some 17 rarely observed V segments, including chromosome 9 orphons, were left out of the earlier analysis of approximately 580 of the donors. A later analysis found that most CMV-associated TCR beta chains appeared HLA-restricted, with HLA associations seemingly driven largely by CMV exposure. In vitro tests confirmed that a few of the cytomegalovirus-associated TCR beta chains recognize cytomegalovirus antigens. A later analysis reported that several top co-occurrence clusters appeared linked to parvovirus B19, influenza, CMV and Epstein-Barr virus. Specific HLA alleles were associated with roughly 17,000 TCR beta sequences at a false discovery rate of 0.05 in a later analysis. The study listed approximately 160 TCR beta chains as associated with cytomegalovirus. The presence/absence analyses assumed that sequencing depth was roughly uniform across donors, and that assumption may not be true. A further reported finding was that TCR beta sequences accurately predicted the HLA-A and HLA-B alleles for most subjects in the first cohort. V-gene and J-gene trimming of TCR beta chains was associated with a missense DCLRE1C variant in a later genetic analysis, and the association was replicated in an independent cohort. The 87-base-pair reads could not distinguish some IMGT-functional V segments, including TRBV6-2 and TRBV6-3, so those segments were excluded. Immune exposure information for the cohort was limited to CMV serostatus. When HLA alleles, especially DR and DQ, strongly co-occurred, TCR associations were difficult to assign to individual alleles. Because HLA typing was unavailable for some donors at each locus, only the typed subset was used in association tests. The authors suggested that the approach could potentially be generalized to other disease states and immunological phenotypes.

V is pared back by 0 bases and J by 0 bases, with 8 bases lying between the germline termini. Inclusive of the bounding cysteine and phenylalanine, the CDR3 is 15 residues long. Only the CDR3 DNA is retained, 45 bases long and in frame from the first base. According to the germline V gene, CDR1 reads MGHRA and CDR2 reads YSYEKL. The cohort comprised 670 or so healthy bone marrow donors. At the time of sampling, all cohort members were nominally healthy, though unrecorded immune exposures were likely present. The donor tested CMV seronegative, placing the donor among the roughly 340 seronegative members of the cohort. Every donor gave a peripheral blood sample, and the peripheral blood mononuclear cells from that sample were used for TCR beta sequencing. The Qiagen DNeasy Blood Extraction Kit was used to extract genomic DNA from the blood cell samples. Library preparation employed the immunoSEQ multiplex PCR assay. For the multiplex PCR, a mixture combining 60 forward primers for TCR Vbeta segments and 13 reverse primers for TCR Jbeta segments was used. Amplification of the CDR3 region of rearranged TCR beta genes was performed with a multiplex PCR assay on genomic DNA. The amplified TCR beta libraries were sequenced on the Illumina HiSeq System as 87-base-pair reads. In the original analysis: In a later analysis, some 80 million unique TCR beta chains were counted across the approximately 640 repertoires, and approximately 9.9 million of these chains were shared by at least two donors. A nearest-neighbor algorithm error-corrected the raw reads and collapsed the reads into unique sequences, merging closely related sequences to remove PCR and sequencing errors. Alignment of CDR3 sequences to IMGT reference sequences was used to assign V, D and J gene segments. For a sequence to be retained, a match of at least six nucleotides to both a V gene segment and a J gene segment was required. A rearrangement counted as productive if the CDR3 had no stop codons and remained in frame with V and J, and every other rearrangement counted as non-productive. CDR3 was defined by IMGT convention, running from the second conserved V-encoded cysteine to the conserved J-encoded phenylalanine. The earlier analysis of some 540 of the donors excluded any sequence lacking an unambiguous match to a single V gene segment. In an earlier analysis of 587 of the donors, V segments were called functional above 56.7% productive rearrangements and were called segregating when the between-donor standard deviation exceeded 5%. To diagnose cytomegalovirus status from the catalog of TCR beta chain sequences, a statistical classification framework was built. A later analysis assigned V and J genes by comparing TCR nucleotide sequences with IMGT/GENE-DB human TR gene sequences. A later analysis assigned CDR3 sequences and most-parsimonious VDJ recombination scenarios with the TCRdist pipeline. In a later analysis, each TCR beta chain was defined by its CDR3 amino acid sequence together with its V-gene family, and reads without a unique V-gene family were excluded. As a way to deal with suspected cross-contamination and a sequencing artifact, a later analysis dropped under 600 nucleotide sequences that were highly shared and had low generation probability. In a later analysis, a clonal expansion index for each public chain was calculated from normalized within-repertoire ranks of inferred template counts. In a later analysis, generation probabilities were computed with a VDJ recombination model fitted to out-of-frame rearrangements, and the resulting probabilities were checked against IGoR. In a later analysis, TCR-TCR, TCR-HLA and TCR-CMV co-occurrence was scored with hypergeometric tests, and a repertoire-size bias correction was applied to TCR pairs. False discovery rates were estimated in a later analysis by permuting HLA or CMV assignments 20 times. In a later analysis, co-occurring TCRs were grouped using DBSCAN, and TCRdist sequence similarity was added for clustering within HLA-allele-positive subsets. Co-occurrence clustering excluded repertoires with fewer than 30,000 or more than 120,000 public chains, plus five with anomalous nucleotide sharing. The immuneACCESS repertoire file appears here via TCRdb, limited to in-frame rearrangements. These files lack a portion of the clones; in checked studies, under half of the deficit traces to unresolved V genes, and the cause of the others is not known. The DNA was the basis for D and trimming; V, J and clone size are from that table. Across this sample there are 140,000 to 150,000 clones, with 76% seen only once. Approximately 1.8% of the sample is taken by the ten largest.

This clone has just a few counts. Its specific antigen is unknown. Base qualities are missing; no much larger clone stands one base away. The source of this sequence is a man between 35 and 55 years old in good health and CMV-seronegative. Recombination joined TRBV4-1 with TRBJ1-1; the D gene is not confidently resolved. The specimen was PBMCs. The bases read TGCGCCAGCAGCCAAGAGGTGACAATGAACACTGAAGCTTTCTTT. Its translation is CASSQEVTMNTEAFF.